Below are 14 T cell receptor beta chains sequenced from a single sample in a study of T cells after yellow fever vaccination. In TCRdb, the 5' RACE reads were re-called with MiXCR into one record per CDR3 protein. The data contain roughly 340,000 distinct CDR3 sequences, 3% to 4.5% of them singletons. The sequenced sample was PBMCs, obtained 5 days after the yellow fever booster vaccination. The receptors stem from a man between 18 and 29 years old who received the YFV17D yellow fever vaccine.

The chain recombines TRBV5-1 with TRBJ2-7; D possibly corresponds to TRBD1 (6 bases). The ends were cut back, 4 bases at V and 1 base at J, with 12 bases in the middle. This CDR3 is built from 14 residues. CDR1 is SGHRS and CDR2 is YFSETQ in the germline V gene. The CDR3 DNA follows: TGCGCCAGCAGCCCCACGACAGGATCCTACGAGCAGTACTTC. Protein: CASSPTTGSYEQYF.

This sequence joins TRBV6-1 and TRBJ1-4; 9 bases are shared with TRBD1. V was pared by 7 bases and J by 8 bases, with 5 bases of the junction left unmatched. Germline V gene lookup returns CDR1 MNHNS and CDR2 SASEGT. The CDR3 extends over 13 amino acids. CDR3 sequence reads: CASTRDRDEKLFF. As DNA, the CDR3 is TGTGCCAGCACCAGGGACAGGGACGAAAAACTGTTTTTT.

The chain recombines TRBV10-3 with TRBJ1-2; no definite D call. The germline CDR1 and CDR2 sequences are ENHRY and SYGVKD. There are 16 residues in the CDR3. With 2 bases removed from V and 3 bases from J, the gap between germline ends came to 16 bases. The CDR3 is CAISEVSRRGDYGYTF. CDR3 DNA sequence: TGTGCCATCAGTGAGGTCTCACGGAGAGGCGACTATGGCTACACCTTC.

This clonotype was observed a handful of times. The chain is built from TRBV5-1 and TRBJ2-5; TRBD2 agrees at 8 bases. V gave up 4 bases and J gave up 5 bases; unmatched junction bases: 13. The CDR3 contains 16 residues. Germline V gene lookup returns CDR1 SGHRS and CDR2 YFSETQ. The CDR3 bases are TGCGCCAGCAGCCCGTCTGGTGAGGTAGCGGGGGAGACCCAGTACTTC. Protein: CASSPSGEVAGETQYF.

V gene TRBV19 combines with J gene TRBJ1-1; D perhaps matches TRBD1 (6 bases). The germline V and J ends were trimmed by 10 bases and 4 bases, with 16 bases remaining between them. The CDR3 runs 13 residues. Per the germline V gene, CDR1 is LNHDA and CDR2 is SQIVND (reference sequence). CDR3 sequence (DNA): TGTGCCATCGGGTCGGGGGGCGGCACTGAAGCTTTCTTT. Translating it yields CAIGSGGGTEAFF.

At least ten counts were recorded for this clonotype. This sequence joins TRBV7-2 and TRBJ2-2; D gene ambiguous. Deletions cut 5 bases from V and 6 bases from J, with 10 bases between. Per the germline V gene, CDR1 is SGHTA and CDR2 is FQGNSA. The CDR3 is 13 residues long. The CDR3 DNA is TGTGCCAGCAGCCAAATAGTATCCGGGGAGCTGTTTTTT. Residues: CASSQIVSGELFF.

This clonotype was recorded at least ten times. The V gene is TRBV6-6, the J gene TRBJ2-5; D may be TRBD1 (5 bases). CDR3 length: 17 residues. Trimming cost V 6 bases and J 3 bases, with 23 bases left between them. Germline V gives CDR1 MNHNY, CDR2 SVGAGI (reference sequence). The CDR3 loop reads CASSLSFSTATKETQYF. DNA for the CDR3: TGTGCCAGCAGCCTATCTTTCTCGACAGCAACTAAAGAGACCCAGTACTTC.

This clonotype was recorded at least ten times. The CDR3, as DNA: TGTGGCAGGGGTACCCCTACGACAAACGAGGATACGCAGTATTTT. Translating gives CGRGTPTTNEDTQYF. The rearrangement uses TRBV28 and TRBJ2-3; D might be TRBD1 (6 bases). The V gene's germline CDR1 is MDHEN and CDR2 SYDVKM. This CDR3 is built from 15 residues.

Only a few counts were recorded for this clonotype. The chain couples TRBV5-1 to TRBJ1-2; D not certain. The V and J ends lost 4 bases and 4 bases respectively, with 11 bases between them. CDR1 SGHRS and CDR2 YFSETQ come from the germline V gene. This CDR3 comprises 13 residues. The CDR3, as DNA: TGCGCCAGCAGCCCCGAGGGTGGCTATGGCTACACCTTC. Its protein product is CASSPEGGYGYTF.

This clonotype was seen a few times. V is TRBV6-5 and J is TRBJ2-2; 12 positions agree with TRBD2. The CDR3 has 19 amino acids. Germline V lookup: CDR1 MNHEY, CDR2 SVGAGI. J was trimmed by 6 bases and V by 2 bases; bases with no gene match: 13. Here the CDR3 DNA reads TGTGCCAGCAGTTACATAGCCCTAGCGGGGGGGCCGGGTGCCGGGGAGCTGTTTTTT. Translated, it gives CASSYIALAGGPGAGELFF.

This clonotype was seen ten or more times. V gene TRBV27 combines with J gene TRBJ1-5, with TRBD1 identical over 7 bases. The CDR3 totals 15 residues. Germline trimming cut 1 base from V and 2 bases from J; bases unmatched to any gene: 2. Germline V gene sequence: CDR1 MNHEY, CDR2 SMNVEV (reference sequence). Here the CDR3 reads CASSLYRGRNQPQHF. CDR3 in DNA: TGTGCCAGCAGTTTATACAGGGGACGCAATCAGCCCCAGCATTTT.

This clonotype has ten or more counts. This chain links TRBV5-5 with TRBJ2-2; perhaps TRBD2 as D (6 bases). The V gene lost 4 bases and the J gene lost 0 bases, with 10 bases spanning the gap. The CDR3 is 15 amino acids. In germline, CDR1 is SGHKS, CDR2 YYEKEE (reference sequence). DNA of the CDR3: TGTGCCAGCAGCGTCACGGGGGCGAACACCGGGGAGCTGTTTTTT. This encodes CASSVTGANTGELFF.

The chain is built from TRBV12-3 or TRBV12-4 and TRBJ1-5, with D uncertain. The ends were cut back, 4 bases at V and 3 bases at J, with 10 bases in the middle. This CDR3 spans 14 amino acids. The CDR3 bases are TGTGCCAGCAGTTCAACCCGGGACAATCAGCCCCAGCATTTT. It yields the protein CASSSTRDNQPQHF.

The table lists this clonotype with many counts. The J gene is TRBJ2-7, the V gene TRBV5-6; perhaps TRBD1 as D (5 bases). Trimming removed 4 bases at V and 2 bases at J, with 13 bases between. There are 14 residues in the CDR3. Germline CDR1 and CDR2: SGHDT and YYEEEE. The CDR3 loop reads CASSGETGTYEQYF. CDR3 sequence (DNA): TGTGCCAGCAGCGGGGAAACAGGAACCTACGAGCAGTACTTC.